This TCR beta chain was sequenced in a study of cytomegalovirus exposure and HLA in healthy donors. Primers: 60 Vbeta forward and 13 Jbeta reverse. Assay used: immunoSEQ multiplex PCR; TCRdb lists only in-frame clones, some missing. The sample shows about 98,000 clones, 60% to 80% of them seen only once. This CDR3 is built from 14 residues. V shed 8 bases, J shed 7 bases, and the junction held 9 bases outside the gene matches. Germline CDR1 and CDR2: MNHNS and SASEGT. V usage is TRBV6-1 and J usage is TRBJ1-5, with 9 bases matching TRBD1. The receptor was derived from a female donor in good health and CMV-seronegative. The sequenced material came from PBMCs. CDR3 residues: CASRRQGDGQPQHF. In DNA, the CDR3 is TGTGCCAGCCGCCGACAGGGGGACGGACAGCCCCAGCATTTT.